This T cell receptor beta chain was sequenced for a study of human thymus T cells. Study-wide results and caveats: Thymic and blood repertoires seemed to favor certain V and J genes.

For this clone: Its antigen is not known.

Resections from corrective heart surgery provided thymus tissue. Sequencing was performed with immunoSEQ multiplex PCR; in TCRdb, only in-frame clones are kept and a portion is missing. The repertoire has fewer than 85,000 clones, 85% to 95% of them found once; the top ten carry around 0.03%. This CDR3 is 11 amino acids long. V lost 4 bases and J 8 bases, leaving 8 bases between the germline ends. Germline V CDR1 and CDR2: MNHEY, SVGAGI. The clonotype was recovered from a girl less than two years old with a congenital heart defect but otherwise immunologically healthy. The sample comprised thymus tissue. V gene TRBV6-5 combines with J gene TRBJ1-1; the D gene is possibly TRBD1 (5 bases). CDR3 sequence: CASSFNREAFF. CDR3 DNA: TGTGCCAGCAGTTTTAACAGGGAAGCTTTCTTT.